This record looks at one T cell receptor beta chain sequence and its context. Its matching antigen is unknown. The germline gives CDR1 SGHTA, CDR2 FQGTGA. The CDR3 totals 14 residues. V gave up 3 bases and J gave up 4 bases; unmatched junction bases: 4. This sample stems from a study of OX40 agonist ivuxolimab in advanced cancers. Overall study: While on treatment, patients had intravenous ivuxolimab at 0.01 to 10 mg/kg every 2 weeks. Earlier anti-PD-1, anti-PD-L1 or anti-CTLA-4 therapy was permitted; less than 50% had received some.

Overall study findings and caveats: Blood T cells, both CD4+ and CD8+, expanded clonally by week 6 at 0.1 to 3.0 mg/kg. Fewer expanded clones were found on average in CD4+ than in CD8+ T cells.

Repertoires were generated with immunoSEQ multiplex PCR, while TCRdb's copy carries only in-frame clones and drops some. The repertoire holds about 35,000 clones, with nearly 85% as singletons. The origin of this receptor is an adult with an advanced solid tumor such as melanoma, head and neck, liver or kidney cancer. Here the sequenced sample was CD4+ or CD8+ T cells sorted from blood, taken in a trial of the OX40 agonist ivuxolimab. The chain employs TRBV7-3 and TRBJ2-7, with TRBD2 matching 9 bases. The CDR3: CASSFSSGEYEQYF. The CDR3 DNA sequence: TGTGCCAGCAGCTTTTCTAGCGGGGAGTACGAGCAGTACTTC.